This TCR beta chain was retrieved from a study of Ad26.COV2.S vaccination and SARS-CoV-2 variants. Notes on this clone: Different DNA sequences within this sample yield the same CDR3.

CDR1 is MNHEY, CDR2 SMNVEV, per germline (reference sequence). Trimming cost V 5 bases and J 1 base; bases outside gene matches: 7. The CDR3 sequence is 15 residues long. Treatment in this sample: some 20 received Ad26.COV2.S at low or high dose, single or two shots; roughly five received placebo; per-sample allocation not given. Following the first vaccine or placebo injection, samples were taken on day 63. The repertoire was sequenced with immunoSEQ multiplex PCR; TCRdb's copy has only in-frame clones and lacks some. The data show 350,000 to 500,000 clones, 90% seen once. The origin of this receptor is a person aged 18-65 years who received the Ad26.COV2.S COVID-19 vaccine or a placebo. The material was peripheral blood, obtained in a trial of Ad26.COV2.S vaccine versus placebo. The chain carries TRBV27 and TRBJ1-1; TRBD1 agrees at 7 bases. The CDR3 is CASSPRTGRNTEAFF. CDR3 DNA sequence: TGTGCCAGCAGTCCACGGACAGGCCGGAACACTGAAGCTTTCTTT.